This TCR beta chain was sequenced for a study of tumor and adjacent non-tumor tissue in lung cancer. Three rounds of nested PCR, following a modified ARM-PCR protocol, produced the TCRbeta library. TCRdb re-called the multiplex PCR reads through MiXCR, storing one row per CDR3 protein. The sample holds 65,000 to 75,000 distinct CDR3 sequences, more than 65% seen once. General observations from the study: Tumor TCR diversity, when higher, was linked to shorter survival. Tumor repertoires had a smaller top 100 clone share than normal lung. Significantly higher TCR diversity was found in tumor than normal lung.

No cell sorting was done before RNA was extracted from the tissue. Distant lung tissue was collected more than 3 cm away from the tumor edge. Chemotherapy-naive patients with new lung cancer underwent thoracic surgery in China, August–November 2014. Turning to this clonotype: Its antigen is currently unknown. One end of the junction does not line up with germline, which may come from a read error.

This TCR was sampled from a man aged 60 to 75 with non-small cell lung cancer. The sequencing input was distant non-tumor lung tissue.

The CDR3 region has the DNA TGTGCCAGCAGCGACCCCTATGCGGGGACAAGCACAGATATGCAGTATTTT. Translated: CASSDPYAGTSTDMQYF. This rearrangement joins TRBV28 to TRBJ2-3; D is possibly TRBD1 or TRBD2 (6 bases each). The CDR3 has 17 amino acids. Germline assignment: CDR1 MDHEN and CDR2 SYDVKM.